This TCR beta chain was sequenced during a study of PD-L1 blockade in urothelial cancer. The study, taken as a whole, reports: Below-median pretreatment blood TCR clonality was associated with improved progression-free and overall survival.

The method was immunoSEQ multiplex PCR; TCRdb's version includes in-frame clones alone and lacks a portion of them. The sample records just over 50,000 clones, about 86% being singletons. The CDR3 consists of 14 residues. Germline CDR1 PRHDT, CDR2 FYEKMQ (reference sequence). V was clipped by 8 bases and J by 7 bases, with 21 bases between them. As to this clone: The antigen is undetermined.

The material was PBMCs, obtained around atezolizumab (anti-PD-L1) treatment. This clonotype originated in a man between 60 and 70 years old with urothelial cancer. This rearrangement joins TRBV13 to TRBJ2-7; D might be TRBD2 (6 bases). The DNA of the CDR3 is TGTGCCAGCGAAGTTGGGCGCGGGGATGGGGAGCAGTACTTC. The encoded protein is CASEVGRGDGEQYF.